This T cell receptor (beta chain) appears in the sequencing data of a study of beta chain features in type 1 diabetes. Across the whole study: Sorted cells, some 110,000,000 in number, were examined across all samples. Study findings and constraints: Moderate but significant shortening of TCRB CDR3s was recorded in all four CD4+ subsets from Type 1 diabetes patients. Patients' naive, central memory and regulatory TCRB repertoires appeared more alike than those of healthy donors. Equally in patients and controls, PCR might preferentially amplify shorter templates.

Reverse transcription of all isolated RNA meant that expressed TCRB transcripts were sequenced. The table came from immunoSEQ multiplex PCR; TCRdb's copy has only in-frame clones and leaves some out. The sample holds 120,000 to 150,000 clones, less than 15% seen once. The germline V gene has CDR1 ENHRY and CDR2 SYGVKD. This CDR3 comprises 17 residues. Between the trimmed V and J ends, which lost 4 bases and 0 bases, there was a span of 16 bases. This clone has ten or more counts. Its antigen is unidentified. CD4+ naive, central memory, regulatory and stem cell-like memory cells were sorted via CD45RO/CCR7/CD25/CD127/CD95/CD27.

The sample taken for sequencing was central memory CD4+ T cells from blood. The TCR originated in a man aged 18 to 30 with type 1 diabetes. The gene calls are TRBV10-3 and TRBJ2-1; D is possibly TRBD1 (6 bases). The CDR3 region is CAISVSGQVSSYNEQFF. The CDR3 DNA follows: TGTGCCATCAGTGTGTCGGGACAAGTGAGCTCCTACAATGAGCAGTTCTTC.